The sequence of this T cell receptor beta chain was determined in a study of metastatic and nonmetastatic thyroid tumors. Study background: A comparison of repertoires was made across blood and tumor or nodule tissue from malignant and benign thyroid patients.

Prior to thyroid surgery, none of the patients had received any treatment. Points from the study as a whole: When malignant thyroid tumors were compared with benign nodules, TCR beta diversity was reportedly significantly higher in the malignant tumors. This held in both blood and tumor samples.

The table lists this clone with many counts. Its antigen is unidentified. Germline values: CDR1 LNHNV, CDR2 YYDKDF (reference sequence). The junction had 5 bases not matched to a gene; V was cut back by 1 base and J by 1 base. The CDR3 extends over 17 amino acids. Original data processing: Built for papillary thyroid cancer, a distant-metastasis classifier drew on CDR3 differences across clinicopathological groups. TCRdb reassembled clones from the PCR reads with MiXCR. The V and J calls shown here were made by TCRdb, not taken from the authors' results. The sample lists 15,000 to 20,000 clones; around 23% were seen once.

This clonotype originated in a female donor with papillary thyroid cancer or a benign thyroid nodule (not recorded which). Some clones in this sample may be carry-over from other donors' samples. V and J are TRBV15 and TRBJ2-1; TRBD2 matches 9 bases. The sample taken for sequencing was adjacent normal tissue. The CDR3 is CATSRAGLAVSYNEQFF. The CDR3 bases are TGTGCCACCAGCAGAGCGGGACTAGCCGTATCCTACAATGAGCAGTTCTTC.